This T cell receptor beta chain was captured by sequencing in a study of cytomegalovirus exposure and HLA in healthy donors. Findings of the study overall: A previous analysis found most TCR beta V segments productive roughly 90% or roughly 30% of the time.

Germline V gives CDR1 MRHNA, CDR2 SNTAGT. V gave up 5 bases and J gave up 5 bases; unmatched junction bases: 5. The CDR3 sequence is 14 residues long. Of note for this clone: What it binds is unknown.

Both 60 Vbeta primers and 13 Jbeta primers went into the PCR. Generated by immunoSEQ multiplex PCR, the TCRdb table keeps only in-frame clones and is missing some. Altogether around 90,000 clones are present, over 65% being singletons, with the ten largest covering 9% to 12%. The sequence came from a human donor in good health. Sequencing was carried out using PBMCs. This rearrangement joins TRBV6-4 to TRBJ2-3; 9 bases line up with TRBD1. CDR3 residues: CASSPGQGGDTQYF. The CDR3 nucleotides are TGTGCCAGCAGTCCGGGACAGGGTGGAGATACGCAGTATTTT.